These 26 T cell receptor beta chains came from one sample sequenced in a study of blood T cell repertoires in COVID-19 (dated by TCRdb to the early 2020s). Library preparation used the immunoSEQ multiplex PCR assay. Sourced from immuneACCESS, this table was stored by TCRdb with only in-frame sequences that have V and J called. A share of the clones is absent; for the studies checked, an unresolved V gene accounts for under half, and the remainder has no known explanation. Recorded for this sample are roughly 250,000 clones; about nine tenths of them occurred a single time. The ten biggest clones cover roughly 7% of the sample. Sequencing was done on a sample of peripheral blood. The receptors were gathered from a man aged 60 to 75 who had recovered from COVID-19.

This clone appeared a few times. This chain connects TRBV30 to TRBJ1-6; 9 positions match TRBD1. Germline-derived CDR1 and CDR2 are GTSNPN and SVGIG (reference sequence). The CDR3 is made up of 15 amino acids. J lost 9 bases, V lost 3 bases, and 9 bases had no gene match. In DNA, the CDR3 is TGTGCCTGGAGCGCTCCGGGACAGGGACCTTCACCCCTCCACTTT. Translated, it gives CAWSAPGQGPSPLHF. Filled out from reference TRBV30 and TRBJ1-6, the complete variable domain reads SQTIHQWPATLVQPVGSPLSLECTVEGTSNPNLYWYRQAAGRGLQLLFYSVGIGQISSEVPQNLSASRPQDRQFILSSKKLLLSDSGFYLCAWSAPGQGPSPLHFGNGTRLTVT.

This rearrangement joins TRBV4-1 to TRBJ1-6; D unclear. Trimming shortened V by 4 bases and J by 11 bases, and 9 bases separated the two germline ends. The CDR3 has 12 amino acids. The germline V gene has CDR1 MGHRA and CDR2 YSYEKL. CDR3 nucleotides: TGCGCCAGCAGCCCTTTGCGCGCACCCCTCCACTTT. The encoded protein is CASSPLRAPLHF.

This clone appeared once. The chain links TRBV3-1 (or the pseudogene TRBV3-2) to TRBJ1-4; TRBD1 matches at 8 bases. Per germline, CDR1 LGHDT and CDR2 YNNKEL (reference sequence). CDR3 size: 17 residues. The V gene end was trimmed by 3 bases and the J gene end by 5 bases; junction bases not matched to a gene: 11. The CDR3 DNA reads TGTGCCAGCAGCCACCGGACAGGGAGAAGAGGGAATGAAAAACTGTTTTTT. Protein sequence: CASSHRTGRRGNEKLFF.

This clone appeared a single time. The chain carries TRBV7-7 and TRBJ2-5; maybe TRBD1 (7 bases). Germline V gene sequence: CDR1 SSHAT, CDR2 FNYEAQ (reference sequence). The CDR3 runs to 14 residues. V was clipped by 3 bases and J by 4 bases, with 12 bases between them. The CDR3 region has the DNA TGTGCCAGCAGCTTTAGCCAGGGGGGAGAGACCCAGTACTTC. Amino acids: CASSFSQGGETQYF.

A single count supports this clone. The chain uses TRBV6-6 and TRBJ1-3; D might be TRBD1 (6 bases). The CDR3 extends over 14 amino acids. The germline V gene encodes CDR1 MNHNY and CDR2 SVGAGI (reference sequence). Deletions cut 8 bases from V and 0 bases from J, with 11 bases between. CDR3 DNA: TGTGCCAGCTTCACAGGGTACTCTGGAAACACCATATATTTT. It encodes CASFTGYSGNTIYF.

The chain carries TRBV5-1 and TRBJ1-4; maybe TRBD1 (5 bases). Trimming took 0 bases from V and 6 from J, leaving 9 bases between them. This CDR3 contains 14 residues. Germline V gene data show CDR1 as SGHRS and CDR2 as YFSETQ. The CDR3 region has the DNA TGCGCCAGCAGCTTGGATACAGGTTATGAAAAACTGTTTTTT. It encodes CASSLDTGYEKLFF. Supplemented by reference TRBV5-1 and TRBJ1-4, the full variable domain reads KAGVTQTPRYLIKTRGQQVTLSCSPISGHRSVSWYQQTPGQGLQFLFEYFSETQRNKGNFPGRFSGRQFSNSRSEMNVSTLELGDSALYLCASSLDTGYEKLFFGSGTQLSVL.

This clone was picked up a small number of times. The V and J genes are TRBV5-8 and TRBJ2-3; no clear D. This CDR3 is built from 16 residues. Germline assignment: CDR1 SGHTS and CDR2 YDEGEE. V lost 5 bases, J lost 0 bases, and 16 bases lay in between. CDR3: CASRKPVIYSTDTQYF. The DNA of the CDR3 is TGTGCCAGCAGGAAGCCTGTCATATATAGCACAGATACGCAGTATTTT.

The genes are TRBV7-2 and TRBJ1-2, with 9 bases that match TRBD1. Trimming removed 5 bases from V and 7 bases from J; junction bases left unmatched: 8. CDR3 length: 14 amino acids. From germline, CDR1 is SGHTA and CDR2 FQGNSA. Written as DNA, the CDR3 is TGTGCCAGCAGCCCGGGACAGGGACGAGCTGGCTACACCTTC. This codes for CASSPGQGRAGYTF.

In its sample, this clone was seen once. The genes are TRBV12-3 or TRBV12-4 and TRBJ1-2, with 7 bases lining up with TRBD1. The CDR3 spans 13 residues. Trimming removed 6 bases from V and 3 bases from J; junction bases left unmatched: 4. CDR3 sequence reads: CASRDRAHYGYTF. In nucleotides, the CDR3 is TGTGCCAGCAGAGACAGGGCACACTATGGCTACACCTTC.

CDR3 DNA sequence: TGTGCCATCAGGGACGGACTAGCCCCAGGGTACGAGCAGTACGTC. It specifies CAIRDGLAPGYEQYV. The V and J genes are TRBV10-3 and TRBJ2-7, with 8 bases that match TRBD2. The J segment lost 4 bases and the V segment lost 6 bases, leaving 11 bases of the junction unmatched. The CDR3 loop spans 15 amino acids. The germline CDR1 and CDR2 sequences are ENHRY and SYGVKD.

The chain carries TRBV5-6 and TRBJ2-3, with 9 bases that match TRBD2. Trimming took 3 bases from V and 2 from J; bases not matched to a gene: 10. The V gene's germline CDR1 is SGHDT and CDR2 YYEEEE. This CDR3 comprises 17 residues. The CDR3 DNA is TGTGCCAGCAGCTCCGTTTGGGCGGGGGGGGACACAGATACGCAGTATTTT. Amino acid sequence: CASSSVWAGGDTDTQYF.

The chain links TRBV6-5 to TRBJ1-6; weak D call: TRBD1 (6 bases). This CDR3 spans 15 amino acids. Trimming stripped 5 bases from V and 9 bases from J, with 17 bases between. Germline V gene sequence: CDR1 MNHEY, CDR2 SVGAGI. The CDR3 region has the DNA TGTGCCAGCAGTACGGACAGCAACTACGGTTCACCCCTCCACTTT. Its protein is CASSTDSNYGSPLHF.

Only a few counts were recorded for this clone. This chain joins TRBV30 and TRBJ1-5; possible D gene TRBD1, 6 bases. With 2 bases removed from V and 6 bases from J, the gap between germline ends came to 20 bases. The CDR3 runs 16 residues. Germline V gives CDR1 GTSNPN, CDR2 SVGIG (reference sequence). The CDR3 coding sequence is TGTGCCTGGAGTCAGATTCATCGGGGGGCGAGTCAGCCCCAGCATTTT. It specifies CAWSQIHRGASQPQHF. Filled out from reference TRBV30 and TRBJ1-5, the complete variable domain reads SQTIHQWPATLVQPVGSPLSLECTVEGTSNPNLYWYRQAAGRGLQLLFYSVGIGQISSEVPQNLSASRPQDRQFILSSKKLLLSDSGFYLCAWSQIHRGASQPQHFGDGTRLSIL.

The CDR3 DNA reads TGTGCCAGCAGCGTAGGACAGGGGCTAAACACAGATACGCAGTATTTT. Its translation is CASSVGQGLNTDTQYF. The chain has TRBV9 and TRBJ2-3, with TRBD1 identical over 8 bases. V gave up 0 bases and J gave up 2 bases; unmatched junction bases: 5. The CDR3 consists of 16 residues. From germline, CDR1 is SGDLS and CDR2 YYNGEE.

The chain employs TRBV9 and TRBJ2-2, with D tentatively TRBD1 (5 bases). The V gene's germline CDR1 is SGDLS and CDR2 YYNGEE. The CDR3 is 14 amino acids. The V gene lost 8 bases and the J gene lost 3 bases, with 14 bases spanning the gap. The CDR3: CASKLGADTGELFF. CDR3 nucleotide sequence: TGTGCCAGTAAGCTAGGGGCGGACACCGGGGAGCTGTTTTTT.

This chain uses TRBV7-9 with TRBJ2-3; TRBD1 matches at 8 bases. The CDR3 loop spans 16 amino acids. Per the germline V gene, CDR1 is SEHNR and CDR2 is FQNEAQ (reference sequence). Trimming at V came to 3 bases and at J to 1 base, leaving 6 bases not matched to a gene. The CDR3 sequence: CASSFGQGGGTDTQYF. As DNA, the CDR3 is TGTGCCAGCAGCTTCGGACAGGGCGGGGGCACAGATACGCAGTATTTT.

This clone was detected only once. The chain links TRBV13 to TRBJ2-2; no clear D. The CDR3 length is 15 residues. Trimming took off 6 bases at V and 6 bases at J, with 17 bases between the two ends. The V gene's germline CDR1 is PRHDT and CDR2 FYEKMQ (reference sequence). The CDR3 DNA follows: TGTGCCAGCAGTTTCTCGTACGGCGGCTCCGGGGAGCTGTTTTTT. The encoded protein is CASSFSYGGSGELFF.

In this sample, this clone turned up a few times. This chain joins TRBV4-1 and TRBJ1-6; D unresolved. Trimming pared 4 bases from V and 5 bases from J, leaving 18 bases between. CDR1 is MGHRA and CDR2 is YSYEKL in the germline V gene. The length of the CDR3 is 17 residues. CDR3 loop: CASSRGRGLNDNSPLHF. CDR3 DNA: TGCGCCAGCAGCCGCGGACGGGGTTTAAATGATAATTCACCCCTCCACTTT.

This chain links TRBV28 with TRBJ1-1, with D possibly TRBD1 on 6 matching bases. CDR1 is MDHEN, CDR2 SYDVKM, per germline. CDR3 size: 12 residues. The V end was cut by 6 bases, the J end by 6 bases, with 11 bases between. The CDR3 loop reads CASRQGSAEAFF. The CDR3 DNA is TGTGCCAGCAGACAGGGAAGCGCTGAAGCTTTCTTT.

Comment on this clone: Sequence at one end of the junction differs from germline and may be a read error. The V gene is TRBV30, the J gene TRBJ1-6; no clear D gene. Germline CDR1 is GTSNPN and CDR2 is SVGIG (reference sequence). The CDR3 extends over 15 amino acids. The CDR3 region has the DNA TGTGCCTGGAGTGTCCCAAATACCTACAATTCACCCCTCCACTTT. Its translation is CAWSVPNTYNSPLHF.

The CDR3: CASSPPPGMNTGELFF. The CDR3 DNA reads TGTGCCAGCAGCCCCCCCCCGGGGATGAACACCGGGGAGCTGTTTTTT. This rearrangement joins TRBV3-1 (or the pseudogene TRBV3-2) to TRBJ2-2; a possible D gene is TRBD2 (5 bases). The germline V gene has CDR1 LGHDT and CDR2 YNNKEL (reference sequence). V was shortened by 4 bases and J by 1 base, with 13 bases between the two germline ends. The CDR3 spans 16 residues.

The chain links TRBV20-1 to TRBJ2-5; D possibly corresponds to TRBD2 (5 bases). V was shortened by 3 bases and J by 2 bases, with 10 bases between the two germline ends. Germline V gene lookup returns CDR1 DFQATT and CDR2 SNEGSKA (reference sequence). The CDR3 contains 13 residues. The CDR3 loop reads CSASRREQETQYF. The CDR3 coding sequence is TGCAGTGCTAGTCGTAGGGAGCAAGAGACCCAGTACTTC.

CDR3: CASSFGGGRNEQFF. In nucleotides, the CDR3 is TGTGCCAGCAGCTTCGGCGGGGGGAGGAATGAGCAGTTCTTC. The chain has TRBV11-3 and TRBJ2-1; 8 positions match TRBD2. Germline V lookup: CDR1 SGHNT, CDR2 YENEEA. The CDR3 consists of 14 residues. With 3 bases clipped from V and 7 bases from J, the junction kept 5 bases outside the gene matches.

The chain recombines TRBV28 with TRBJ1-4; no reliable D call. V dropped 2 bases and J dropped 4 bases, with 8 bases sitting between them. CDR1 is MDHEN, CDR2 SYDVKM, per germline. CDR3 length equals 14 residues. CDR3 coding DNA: TGTGCCAGCAGTTTAGTGCTAGTTAATGAAAAACTGTTTTTT. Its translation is CASSLVLVNEKLFF.

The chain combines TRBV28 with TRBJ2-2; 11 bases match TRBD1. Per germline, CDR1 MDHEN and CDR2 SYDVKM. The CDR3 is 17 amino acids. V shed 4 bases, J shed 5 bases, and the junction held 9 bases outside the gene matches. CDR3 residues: CASSSTGTGGRTGELFF. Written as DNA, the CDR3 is TGTGCCAGCAGTTCCACCGGGACAGGGGGTCGGACCGGGGAGCTGTTTTTT.

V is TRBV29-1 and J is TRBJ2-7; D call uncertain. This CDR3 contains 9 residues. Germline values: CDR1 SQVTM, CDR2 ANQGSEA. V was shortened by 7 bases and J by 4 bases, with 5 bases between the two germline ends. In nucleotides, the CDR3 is TGCAGCGGCGCATACGAGCAGTACGTC. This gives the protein CSGAYEQYV.